These 29 T cell receptor beta chains came from one sample sequenced in a study of multiple sclerosis patients with progressive multifocal leukoencephalopathy. Produced via immunoSEQ multiplex PCR; TCRdb's table is partial and in-frame only. The data contain more than 30,000 clones, 87% of them singletons. Time point described: time of PML onset. The input for sequencing was PBMCs, taken from a patient treated with natalizumab. The receptors here all came from a middle-aged woman with progressive multifocal leukoencephalopathy.

The chain combines TRBV28 with TRBJ2-7; D is perhaps TRBD2 (6 bases). Germline V gene data show CDR1 as MDHEN and CDR2 as SYDVKM. The germline V and J ends were trimmed by 7 bases and 7 bases, with 14 bases remaining between them. The CDR3 is 12 residues long. CDR3 in DNA: TGTGCCAGCATTAACCTCGGAGGGGAGCAGTACTTC. It specifies CASINLGGEQYF.

The chain joins TRBV11-2 to TRBJ1-5; D perhaps matches TRBD1 (5 bases). The germline V gene encodes CDR1 SGHAT and CDR2 FQNNGV. V lost 1 base and J lost 4, with 11 bases in between. This CDR3 contains 15 residues. The CDR3 loop reads CASSLAGVGNQPQHF. CDR3 DNA sequence: TGTGCCAGCAGCTTAGCGGGGGTGGGTAATCAGCCCCAGCATTTT.

V and J are TRBV11-3 and TRBJ2-5, with D hard to call. Germline CDR1 reads SGHNT; CDR2 reads YENEEA. CDR3 length: 15 amino acids. The V and J ends lost 0 bases and 2 bases respectively, with 10 bases between them. The CDR3, as DNA: TGTGCCAGCAGCTTAGAGAAGCGCCCACAAGAGACCCAGTACTTC. Translation: CASSLEKRPQETQYF. The full variable domain, with the rest looked up from reference TRBV11-3 and TRBJ2-5, is EAGVVQSPRYKIIEKKQPVAFWCNPISGHNTLYWYLQNLGQGPELLIRYENEEAVDDSQLPKDRFSAERLKGVDSTLKIQPAELGDSAVYLCASSLEKRPQETQYFGPGTRLLVL.

The chain carries TRBV5-1 and TRBJ2-5; TRBD1 is a possible D gene (6 bases). Germline V gene lookup returns CDR1 SGHRS and CDR2 YFSETQ. Trimming left V 6 bases short and J 5 bases short, with 11 bases between. This CDR3 is built from 12 residues. As DNA, the CDR3 is TGCGCCAGCAAACAGGGTGGGGAGACCCAGTACTTC. Its protein product is CASKQGGETQYF.

The chain has TRBV7-3 and TRBJ2-2, with unresolved D. Looked up from germline, CDR1 is SGHTA and CDR2 is FQGTGA. V lost 2 bases and J 1 base, leaving 2 bases between the germline ends. The CDR3 extends over 13 amino acids. The CDR3 coding sequence is TGTGCCAGCAGCTTAGGGAACACCGGGGAGCTGTTTTTT. This translates into CASSLGNTGELFF.

The J gene is TRBJ1-1, the V gene TRBV4-3, with TRBD1 matching 10 bases. CDR1 is LGHNA, CDR2 YSLEER, per germline. J lost 1 base, V lost 1 base, and 12 bases had no gene match. The CDR3 spans 19 residues. CDR3 amino acids: CASSQGMGQGRRGNTEAFF. Here the CDR3 DNA reads TGCGCCAGCAGCCAAGGAATGGGACAGGGGCGCCGAGGGAACACTGAAGCTTTCTTT.

With regard to this clone: A read error is likely, as this CDR3 ends without the conserved phenylalanine or tryptophan. V is TRBV15 and J is TRBJ1-5; unclear D gene. The germline V gene has CDR1 LNHNV and CDR2 YYDKDF (reference sequence). Trimming removed 0 bases at V and 3 bases at J, with 15 bases between. The CDR3 has 17 amino acids. Here the CDR3 reads CATSREMRRTINQPQHL. The CDR3, as DNA: TGTGCCACCAGCAGAGAAATGCGGCGGACGATCAATCAGCCCCAGCATCTT.

In nucleotides, the CDR3 is TGTGCCAGCAGCTCTTATTCGACAGCCAACTACGAGCAGTACTTC. Its protein product is CASSSYSTANYEQYF. This rearrangement joins TRBV6-5 to TRBJ2-7, with D possibly TRBD1 on 5 matching bases. Trimming took off 6 bases at V and 3 bases at J, with 18 bases between the two ends. CDR1 is MNHEY and CDR2 is SVGAGI in the germline V gene. The CDR3 loop spans 15 amino acids.

The J gene is TRBJ2-3, the V gene TRBV5-1; 7 nucleotides match TRBD2. Germline-derived CDR1 and CDR2 are SGHRS and YFSETQ. The CDR3 consists of 14 residues. V was pared by 3 bases and J by 4 bases, with 5 bases of the junction left unmatched. The CDR3 spells CASSSLGGSDTQYF. DNA for the CDR3: TGCGCCAGCAGCTCGCTCGGGGGGTCAGATACGCAGTATTTT.

This sequence joins TRBV7-8 and TRBJ1-1; unclear D gene. CDR3 size: 15 residues. V dropped 5 bases and J dropped 0 bases, with 13 bases sitting between them. CDR1 and CDR2 from the germline V gene are SGHVS and FQNEAQ. CDR3 amino acids: CASSHPSGMNTEAFF. Here the CDR3 DNA reads TGTGCCAGCAGCCATCCCTCGGGCATGAACACTGAAGCTTTCTTT.

The J gene is TRBJ1-5, the V gene TRBV30, with D maybe TRBD1 (5 bases). Trimming stripped 0 bases from V and 4 bases from J, with 10 bases between. The CDR3 runs 14 residues. Germline V gene data show CDR1 as GTSNPN and CDR2 as SVGIG (reference sequence). DNA of the CDR3: TGTGCCTGGAGTGTAACCCCAGGGAATCAGCCCCAGCATTTT. Translation: CAWSVTPGNQPQHF.

The J gene is TRBJ1-2, the V gene TRBV6-6, with 11 bases matching TRBD1. The CDR3 is 16 residues long. Trimming cost V 8 bases and J 4 bases; bases outside gene matches: 12. Germline loops: CDR1 MNHNY, CDR2 SVGAGI (reference sequence). CDR3 protein: CASHSDRGRVSYGYTF. Written as DNA, the CDR3 is TGTGCCAGCCACTCGGACAGGGGGCGCGTGTCCTATGGCTACACCTTC.

The chain links TRBV2 to TRBJ1-2; 8 bases line up with TRBD1. This CDR3 contains 13 residues. The V segment lost 7 bases and the J segment 8 bases; nucleotides outside the gene matches: 9. Germline CDR1 is SNHLY and CDR2 is FYNNEI. The CDR3 region has the DNA TGTGCCAGCAACCCGGACAGGGCTGGAGGCTACACCTTC. Protein product: CASNPDRAGGYTF.

The chain's CDR3 is CASSTRTGSGNATNEKLFF. Here the CDR3 DNA reads TGTGCCAGCAGCACCCGGACAGGTTCTGGGAATGCAACTAATGAAAAACTGTTTTTT. This sequence joins TRBV4-2 and TRBJ1-4; 7 nucleotides align to TRBD1. J lost 0 bases, V lost 5 bases, and 15 bases had no gene match. This CDR3 is 19 amino acids long. The germline gives CDR1 LGHNA, CDR2 YNFKEQ.

The chain joins TRBV30 to TRBJ1-2; 8 bases are shared with TRBD1. Germline V CDR1 and CDR2: GTSNPN, SVGIG (reference sequence). The length of the CDR3 is 16 residues. J gave up 8 bases and V 3 bases, and 17 bases lay outside the gene matches. The CDR3 region has the DNA TGTGCCTGGAGCTCCCTTTTCACAGGGGGGGCTCAAGGCTACACCTTC. Residues: CAWSSLFTGGAQGYTF.

This chain uses TRBV28 with TRBJ1-5; D is ambiguous. The CDR3 loop spans 16 amino acids. Looked up from germline, CDR1 is MDHEN and CDR2 is SYDVKM. V was clipped by 3 bases and J by 1 base, with 13 bases between them. In DNA form, the CDR3 reads TGTGCCAGCAGTTTTGTGGACGCTGGGAGCAATCAGCCCCAGCATTTT. Protein product: CASSFVDAGSNQPQHF. The whole variable domain, filled in from reference TRBV28 and TRBJ1-5, reads DVKVTQSSRYLVKRTGEKVFLECVQDMDHENMFWYRQDPGLGLRLIYFSYDVKMKEKGDIPEGYSVSREKKERFSLILESASTNQTSMYLCASSFVDAGSNQPQHFGDGTRLSIL.

The rearrangement joins TRBV6-1 to TRBJ1-2; D gene uncertain. V lost 2 bases, J lost 8 bases, and 9 bases lay in between. Germline loops: CDR1 MNHNS, CDR2 SASEGT. The CDR3 runs to 12 residues. The CDR3 protein is CASSERAVGYTF. The DNA of the CDR3 is TGTGCCAGCAGTGAACGGGCAGTCGGCTACACCTTC.

The rearrangement uses TRBV4-2 and TRBJ2-4; 12 nucleotides align to TRBD2. In germline, CDR1 is LGHNA, CDR2 YNFKEQ. This CDR3 has 20 residues. J lost 0 bases, V lost 0 bases, and 9 bases had no gene match. CDR3 sequence (DNA): TGTGCCAGCAGCCAAGATCCACTAGCGGGGGGAAAAATAGCCAAAAACATTCAGTACTTC. This translates into CASSQDPLAGGKIAKNIQYF.

Here the CDR3 DNA reads TGCGCCAGCAGCTTGTTCGGAGGAACGGACACCGGGGAGCTGTTTTTT. Translated, it gives CASSLFGGTDTGELFF. V is TRBV5-1 and J is TRBJ2-2; possible D gene TRBD2, 5 bases. Per the germline V gene, CDR1 is SGHRS and CDR2 is YFSETQ. The CDR3 loop spans 16 amino acids. V dropped 1 base and J dropped 3 bases, with 13 bases sitting between them.

The rearrangement joins TRBV19 to TRBJ2-3, with 8 bases aligning to TRBD2. Germline V gene sequence: CDR1 LNHDA, CDR2 SQIVND (reference sequence). Trimming removed 3 bases from V and 0 bases from J; junction bases left unmatched: 2. This CDR3 spans 15 amino acids. The CDR3 here is CASSIASGSTDTQYF. The CDR3 coding sequence is TGTGCCAGTAGTATTGCTAGCGGGAGCACAGATACGCAGTATTTT.

V is TRBV11-2 and J is TRBJ2-3; TRBD1 matches at 7 bases. Germline V lookup: CDR1 SGHAT, CDR2 FQNNGV. Trimming removed 0 bases from V and 2 bases from J; junction bases left unmatched: 8. The CDR3 has 17 residues. CDR3 coding DNA: TGTGCCAGCAGCTTAGATGGACAGGTATGTAACACAGATACGCAGTATTTT. Residues: CASSLDGQVCNTDTQYF.

Note on this clone: The same CDR3 is also encoded by other DNA sequences in this sample. V gene TRBV5-1 combines with J gene TRBJ2-3; TRBD1 might be the D (5 bases). The V end was cut by 2 bases, the J end by 1 base, with 11 bases between. The CDR3 has 15 residues. CDR1 and CDR2 (germline): SGHRS, YFSETQ. CDR3 nucleotide sequence: TGCGCCAGCAGCTTAGGGGTACGGGGCACAGATACGCAGTATTTT. Its protein product is CASSLGVRGTDTQYF.

J is TRBJ2-5 and V is TRBV11-2, with no clear D. TRBJ2-7 matches the DNA end more closely, so the J call is doubtful. This CDR3 has 13 residues. From germline, CDR1 is SGHAT and CDR2 FQNNGV. CDR3 in DNA: TGTGCCAGCAGCTTAAAAGCTTTCTACGAGCAGTACTTC. Translation gives CASSLKAFYEQYF.

About this clone itself: The same CDR3 also results from other DNA sequences found in this sample. The chain couples TRBV10-2 to TRBJ2-7; 10 nucleotides match TRBD2. CDR3 length: 13 residues. Germline-derived CDR1 and CDR2 are WSHSY and SAAADI. The V gene end was trimmed by 8 bases and the J gene end by 5 bases; junction bases not matched to a gene: 6. CDR3 nucleotides: TGCGCCAGCTGCCAGCGGGGGGGCAACGAGCAGTACTTC. Amino acid sequence: CASCQRGGNEQYF.

This chain joins TRBV4-2 and TRBJ1-1, with D possibly being TRBD1 (6 bases). The CDR3 has 16 residues. Germline-derived CDR1 and CDR2 are LGHNA and YNFKEQ. Trimming took 0 bases from V and 0 from J, leaving 11 bases between them. CDR3 DNA: TGTGCCAGCAGCCAAGAGGGGGCAGGGATGAACACTGAAGCTTTCTTT. Amino acid sequence: CASSQEGAGMNTEAFF.

J is TRBJ1-1 and V is TRBV10-2, with D tentatively TRBD1 (6 bases). V lost 4 bases and J 0 bases, leaving 12 bases between the germline ends. From germline, CDR1 is WSHSY and CDR2 SAAADI. The CDR3 contains 15 residues. CDR3: CASSATGTMNTEAFF. CDR3 DNA sequence: TGCGCCAGCAGTGCAACAGGGACCATGAACACTGAAGCTTTCTTT.

The CDR3 loop reads CASSLRRDSNQPQHF. For the CDR3, the DNA is TGTGCCAGCAGCTTACGACGGGATAGCAATCAGCCCCAGCATTTT. The genes are TRBV7-2 and TRBJ1-5; D is uncertain. With 2 bases removed from V and 0 bases from J, the gap between germline ends came to 8 bases. CDR1 and CDR2 (germline): SGHTA, FQGNSA. CDR3 length: 15 amino acids.

The CDR3 spells CSARSEAFF. DNA for the CDR3: TGCAGTGCTAGATCTGAAGCTTTCTTT. The chain couples TRBV20-1 to TRBJ1-1; unclear D gene. The CDR3 loop spans 9 amino acids. The V and J ends lost 2 bases and 6 bases respectively, with 1 base between them. In germline, CDR1 is DFQATT, CDR2 SNEGSKA (reference sequence).

The V call is TRBV6-6, the J call TRBJ1-3; 8 bases align to TRBD1. Per germline, CDR1 MNHNY and CDR2 SVGAGI (reference sequence). The ends lost 5 bases at V and 4 bases at J; junction bases unmatched: 1. The CDR3 spans 13 residues. This chain's CDR3 is CASSGDRGNTIYF. CDR3 DNA: TGTGCCAGCAGTGGGGACAGGGGAAACACCATATATTTT.